One sample yielded the 14 T cell receptor beta chains listed below, sequenced in a study of untreated major depressive disorder. The data were produced by immunoSEQ multiplex PCR, yet TCRdb's version contains in-frame clones alone and is incomplete. Of 15,000 to 25,000 clones in the sample, 85% were seen once. The source material was CD4+ T cells from PBMCs. All receptors derive from a woman under 40 in good health.

This sequence joins TRBV27 and TRBJ2-5; 11 bases map to TRBD2. Losses at the gene ends were 6 bases for V and 7 bases for J; bases not matched to a gene: 19. The germline CDR1 and CDR2 sequences are MNHEY and SMNVEV (reference sequence). This CDR3 spans 18 amino acids. This CDR3 is CASSTRLAGKKVVGTQYF. The DNA for the CDR3 is TGTGCCAGCAGCACCCGACTAGCGGGAAAGAAGGTGGTTGGGACCCAGTACTTC.

This sequence joins TRBV28 and TRBJ1-6, with 8 bases that match TRBD1. This CDR3 has 14 residues. The junction had 7 bases not matched to a gene; V was cut back by 8 bases and J by 7 bases. CDR1 and CDR2 (germline): MDHEN, SYDVKM. The CDR3 bases are TGTGCCAGCGTCAACCGACAGGGGAATTCACCCCTCCACTTT. Translation gives CASVNRQGNSPLHF.

The chain uses TRBV28 and TRBJ1-1, with 7 bases identical to TRBD1. V shed 3 bases and J 2 bases; nucleotides not matched to a gene: 6. The CDR3 is 15 residues long. CDR1 MDHEN and CDR2 SYDVKM come from the germline V gene. CDR3 loop: CASSLRGLGNTEAFF. The CDR3 DNA reads TGTGCCAGCAGTTTGAGGGGGCTCGGTAACACTGAAGCTTTCTTT.

V gene TRBV11-3 combines with J gene TRBJ2-2, with 8 bases lining up with TRBD2. The CDR3 extends over 19 amino acids. V was pared by 5 bases and J by 5 bases, with 19 bases of the junction left unmatched. CDR1 is SGHNT, CDR2 YENEEA, per germline. CDR3 amino acids: CASSPLGYGDGRVTGELFF. CDR3 sequence (DNA): TGTGCCAGCAGCCCCTTGGGTTACGGGGACGGGAGGGTAACCGGGGAGCTGTTTTTT.

The genes are TRBV2 and TRBJ2-7; 8 nucleotides align to TRBD2. Germline V gene lookup returns CDR1 SNHLY and CDR2 FYNNEI. The CDR3 has 14 residues. After removal of 6 bases from V and 0 bases from J, the junction contained 4 bases not matched to a gene. The CDR3 here is CASRLAAASYEQYF. CDR3 nucleotide sequence: TGTGCCAGCAGACTAGCGGCCGCCTCCTACGAGCAGTACTTC.

V and J are TRBV9 and TRBJ2-7, with 13 bases matching TRBD2. V shed 4 bases and J 3 bases; nucleotides not matched to a gene: 7. The germline CDR1 and CDR2 sequences are SGDLS and YYNGEE. The CDR3 contains 16 residues. This chain's CDR3 is CASSRLAGGYGYEQYF. Here the CDR3 DNA reads TGTGCCAGCAGCAGACTAGCGGGAGGATATGGCTACGAGCAGTACTTC.

The rearrangement links TRBV7-2 to TRBJ1-1; a weak D match, TRBD1 (5 bases). The CDR3 spans 12 residues. V lost 5 bases to trimming and J lost 11 bases, with 15 bases between them. Germline V lookup: CDR1 SGHTA, CDR2 FQGNSA. As DNA, the CDR3 is TGTGCCAGCAGCCCGGGACTCCCCACGGCTTTCTTT. Translating it yields CASSPGLPTAFF. The full variable domain, completed using reference TRBV7-2 and TRBJ1-1, is GAGVSQSPSNKVTEKGKDVELRCDPISGHTALYWYRQSLGQGLEFLIYFQGNSAPDKSGLPSDRFSAERTGGSVSTLTIQRTQQEDSAVYLCASSPGLPTAFFGQGTRLTVV.

The chain recombines TRBV5-1 with TRBJ1-1; D is possibly TRBD1 (5 bases). Germline V gene sequence: CDR1 SGHRS, CDR2 YFSETQ. V dropped 4 bases and J dropped 4 bases, with 11 bases sitting between them. CDR3 length: 13 residues. DNA for the CDR3: TGCGCCAGCAGCGAGGGACCGACCACTGAAGCTTTCTTT. Translated: CASSEGPTTEAFF.

The V and J genes are TRBV5-1 and TRBJ2-5, with D possibly being TRBD1 (5 bases). This CDR3 is built from 14 residues. V lost 3 bases, J lost 1 base, and 10 bases lay in between. Germline CDR1 reads SGHRS; CDR2 reads YFSETQ. The CDR3 DNA reads as TGCGCCAGCAGCTGGCTAGGGGCCCAAGAGACCCAGTACTTC. This encodes CASSWLGAQETQYF.

The chain links TRBV7-9 to TRBJ1-1; D not certain. Germline CDR1 and CDR2: SEHNR and FQNEAQ (reference sequence). Deletions cut 5 bases from V and 6 bases from J, with 13 bases between. The length of the CDR3 is 13 residues. CDR3 amino acids: CASSAWESSEAFF. CDR3 coding DNA: TGTGCCAGCAGCGCCTGGGAATCGTCTGAAGCTTTCTTT.

V usage is TRBV18 and J usage is TRBJ2-7; 10 positions match TRBD2. This CDR3 spans 15 amino acids. V gave up 8 bases and J gave up 0 bases; unmatched junction bases: 7. CDR1 is KGHSH and CDR2 is LQKENI in the germline V gene. CDR3 coding DNA: TGTGCCAGCCGCCCTAGCGGGAGTCCCTCCTACGAGCAGTACTTC. It translates to CASRPSGSPSYEQYF. The full variable domain, rest sourced from reference TRBV18 and TRBJ2-7, is NAGVMQNPRHLVRRRGQEARLRCSPMKGHSHVYWYRQLPEEGLKFMVYLQKENIIDESGMPKERFSAEFPKEGPSILRIQQVVRGDSAAYFCASRPSGSPSYEQYFGPGTRLTVT.

The V gene is TRBV27, the J gene TRBJ2-4; the match to TRBD1 covers 8 bases. Germline V gene sequence: CDR1 MNHEY, CDR2 SMNVEV (reference sequence). The CDR3 has 15 residues. With 2 bases clipped from V and 2 bases from J, the junction kept 2 bases outside the gene matches. CDR3: CASSLRQGTKNIQYF. In DNA, the CDR3 is TGTGCCAGCAGTTTACGACAGGGGACCAAAAACATTCAGTACTTC.

The rearrangement links TRBV5-1 to TRBJ1-5; possibly TRBD1 for D (5 bases). This CDR3 contains 14 residues. V was trimmed by 1 base and J by 7 bases, leaving 12 bases between them. The germline CDR1 and CDR2 sequences are SGHRS and YFSETQ. CDR3 protein: CASSLLGVSQPQHF. The CDR3, as DNA: TGCGCCAGCAGCTTGTTGGGGGTATCACAGCCCCAGCATTTT.

This chain uses TRBV6-1 with TRBJ1-1; 8 bases agree with TRBD1. Germline assignment: CDR1 MNHNS and CDR2 SASEGT. The V gene end was trimmed by 4 bases and the J gene end by 5 bases; junction bases not matched to a gene: 9. The CDR3 extends over 15 amino acids. The CDR3 loop reads CASSVWTGFETEAFF. The CDR3 DNA follows: TGTGCCAGCAGTGTTTGGACAGGGTTCGAAACTGAAGCTTTCTTT.